The following is a T cell receptor (beta chain) sequence with its context. The repertoire was sequenced with immunoSEQ multiplex PCR; TCRdb's copy has only in-frame clones and lacks some. The sample holds more than 70,000 clones, about 86% seen once. These data originate in a study of OX40 agonist ivuxolimab in advanced cancers. Unmatched junction bases numbered 6, after V lost 2 bases and J lost 7 bases. The CDR3 covers 14 residues. Germline CDR1 reads SGDLS; CDR2 reads YYNGEE. The receptor comes from an adult with an advanced solid tumor such as melanoma, head and neck, liver or kidney cancer. Sequencing used CD4+ or CD8+ T cells sorted from blood, obtained in a trial of the OX40 agonist ivuxolimab. The rearrangement uses TRBV9 and TRBJ1-5; TRBD1 matches 7 bases. CDR3 DNA: TGTGCCAGCAGCGTCGAGGGGGCGGAACAGCCCCAGCATTTT. As protein: CASSVEGAEQPQHF.